The sequence of this TCR beta chain was determined in a study of post-analysis software for immune sequencing data (dated by TCRdb to 2015 to 2017). General notes on the study: The recorded disease courses included relapsing-remitting, secondary progressive and progressive-relapsing multiple sclerosis, and some patients had no subtype annotation. The multiple sclerosis patient repertoires were compared with 10 to 12 previously published healthy control repertoires from donors aged about 6 to 28 years. A subset of samples was prepared in parallel using single-end sample barcoding, then pooled and co-amplified after Illumina adapter ligation. What the study reported, not specific to this receptor: Direct clustering with F measure showed strong co-clustering of samples prepared in the same batch, prompting a batch-effect correction. A few TRBV segments, including TRBV5-6, TRBV5-1 and TRBV20-1, were significantly more frequent in patients than controls. Significantly lower normalized Chao1 diversity was found in multiple sclerosis patients than in controls, suggesting substantial peripheral T-cell clonal expansion. The control group was slightly older than the multiple sclerosis patient group.

Library method: PCR. Data came from an Illumina HiSeq 2500. To reduce PCR and sequencing biases, unique molecular identifiers were incorporated into the TCR beta cDNA libraries. Approximately 500,000 cDNA molecules were obtained per 1 to 10 million input T cells, so each molecule approximated one T cell. Patient libraries were prepared and sequenced with the same protocol used for the earlier healthy control dataset. Samples belonging to the same batch were prepared together, multiplexed and sequenced on a shared HiSeq lane. In the original analysis: Raw barcoded reads were processed with MIGEC, discarding single-read molecular identifier groups before consensus assembly and CDR3 extraction. VDJtools was used for post-analysis of the clonotype tables, and diversity was normalized by down-sampling every dataset to the size of the smallest sample. Repertoire overlap clustering matched CDR3 amino acid but not nucleotide sequences to correct batch-related cross-sample contamination. The raw public data were reprocessed by TCRdb itself: fastp quality trimming at Q25, MiXCR clonotype calling, in-frame beta chains only. Under each unique CDR3 protein, matching rows form one entry showing the most common genes and DNA. TCRdb's processing, not the authors', yielded these V and J calls. Counted in this sample were approximately 630,000 distinct CDR3 sequences; approximately 60% of them appeared once. The ten largest clonotypes hold about 11% of the sample.

From the germline V gene (reference sequence), CDR1 is MNHEY and CDR2 is SMNVEV. Measured from the cysteine to the phenylalanine, the CDR3 is 16 residues long. Here the CDR3 DNA is all that survives: 48 bases in frame from base 1. With regard to this clonotype: Its antigen target is currently unknown. One end of the junction does not line up with germline, which may come from a read error.

To demonstrate the VDJtools post-analysis software, TCR beta repertoires were profiled from the peripheral blood of about 13 young patients with multiple sclerosis. The multiple sclerosis patients were children and adolescents ranging in age from roughly 6 to 15 years. Input material: blood. The sequence was obtained from a girl aged 2-10 years with multiple sclerosis. The chain links TRBV27 with TRBJ2-1, with 12 central nucleotides matching TRBD2. The CDR3 protein sequence reads: CASSATSGGLYNERFF. The sequenced DNA is TGTGCCAGCAGTGCGACTAGCGGGGGACTATACAATGAGCGGTTCTTC.